This T cell receptor beta chain stems from a study of CD8+CD57+ T cells in acquired aplastic anemia. Those patients picked for sequencing had displayed CD8+CD57+ cell expansion on flow cytometry. Looked up from germline, CDR1 is MNHNS and CDR2 is SASEGT. The CDR3 covers 15 residues. Trimming removed 8 bases at V and 5 bases at J, with 21 bases between. This clonotype was counted a few times. TCR beta VDJ and CDR3 profiling used genomic DNA as template. From the reads, TCRdb called clonotypes with MiXCR, one entry per CDR3 protein. The table has approximately 150,000 distinct CDR3 sequences, 47% seen once.

This rearrangement joins TRBV6-1 to TRBJ1-1; D unclear. The receptor was isolated from a human donor with aplastic anemia. The sample consisted of sorted CD4+, CD8+, or CD8+CD57+ T cells (not recorded which) from PBMCs. Here the CDR3 DNA reads TGTGCCAGCTCTCCAAGAGGAGGGCTGGGAACTGAAGCTTTCTTT. Translation gives CASSPRGGLGTEAFF.